A selection of T cell receptor beta chains follows, all from one sample in a study of blood T cell repertoires in COVID-19. Libraries were prepared by immunoSEQ multiplex PCR; TCRdb keeps only in-frame clonotypes and omits some of them. The data hold around 300,000 clones, with 88% observed a single time. Sample: PBMCs or T cells enriched from blood (not recorded which). These receptors all stem from a woman in her 50s who had recovered from COVID-19. Each CDR3 is given with its conserved first and last residue. Fields, in order: V gene, D gene, J gene, clone size, CDR3 protein, CDR3 DNA. The D gene is left open where the match is weak. Only part of the rows carry a size: once, few, many, or a class if the clone is expanded.

V gene: TRBV13
D gene: TRBD2
J gene: TRBJ2-1
clone size: -
CDR3 protein: CASSSPSSGSYNEQFF
CDR3 DNA: TGTGCCAGCAGCTCCCCGAGTAGCGGGAGCTACAATGAGCAGTTCTTC

V gene: TRBV5-1
D gene: TRBD1
J gene: TRBJ1-3
clone size: -
CDR3 protein: CASSLLGQGSGNTIYF
CDR3 DNA: TGCGCCAGCAGCTTGCTAGGACAGGGCTCTGGAAACACCATATATTTT

V gene: TRBV11-3
D gene: -
J gene: TRBJ2-1
clone size: -
CDR3 protein: CASSRSLASSYNEQFF
CDR3 DNA: TGTGCCAGCAGCCGCTCCCTAGCGTCCTCCTACAATGAGCAGTTCTTC

V gene: TRBV19
D gene: -
J gene: TRBJ1-1
clone size: -
CDR3 protein: CASSMGGRTEAFF
CDR3 DNA: TGTGCCAGTAGTATGGGAGGGAGAACTGAAGCTTTCTTT

V gene: TRBV18
D gene: -
J gene: TRBJ1-2
clone size: -
CDR3 protein: CASSPLSGGYTF
CDR3 DNA: TGTGCCAGCTCACCACTCAGCGGGGGCTACACCTTC

V gene: TRBV27
D gene: -
J gene: TRBJ2-3
clone size: once
CDR3 protein: CASSSDISSTDTQYF
CDR3 DNA: TGTGCCAGCAGCTCCGACATATCTAGCACAGATACGCAGTATTTT

V gene: TRBV15
D gene: -
J gene: TRBJ2-7
clone size: -
CDR3 protein: CATSRAGESYEQYF
CDR3 DNA: TGTGCCACCAGCAGAGCGGGGGAGAGCTACGAGCAGTACTTC

V gene: TRBV27
D gene: -
J gene: TRBJ1-6
clone size: -
CDR3 protein: CASSLNRDGSPLHF
CDR3 DNA: TGTGCCAGCAGTTTAAACAGGGACGGATCACCCCTCCACTTT

V gene: TRBV28
D gene: -
J gene: TRBJ1-5
clone size: -
CDR3 protein: CASRLEAKYNQPQHF
CDR3 DNA: TGTGCCAGCCGGTTAGAGGCGAAATACAATCAGCCCCAGCATTTT

V gene: TRBV27
D gene: -
J gene: TRBJ2-2
clone size: -
CDR3 protein: CASSLFAVTGELFF
CDR3 DNA: TGTGCCAGCAGTTTATTCGCGGTCACCGGGGAGCTGTTTTTT